Shown below are 5 T cell receptor beta chains from a single sample sequenced in a study of T cells after yellow fever vaccination (dated by TCRdb to about 2019). What the treatment or condition label conveys for this sample: live attenuated yellow fever vaccine strain. The library came from 5' RACE. Sequencing relied on an Illumina HiSeq 2500. Using fastp at Q25 and MiXCR, TCRdb reprocessed the public reads and kept productive beta chains. Every entry covers one CDR3 protein and lists the most common genes and DNA from its rows. The sample contains about 630,000 distinct CDR3 sequences, 10% to 15% of them found a single time. About 15% of the sample is held by the ten biggest clonotypes. Here the sequenced sample was PBMCs, taken on the day of the yellow fever booster vaccination. These receptors originate from a man aged 25-45 years who received the YFV17D yellow fever vaccine.

The V gene is TRBV7-9, the J gene TRBJ1-6, with D tentatively TRBD1 (6 bases). V dropped 2 bases and J dropped 11 bases, with 10 bases sitting between them. The CDR3 covers 13 residues. Per the germline V gene, CDR1 is SEHNR and CDR2 is FQNEAQ (reference sequence). The DNA of the CDR3 is TGTGCCAGCAGCTTAACAGGGAGTGCACCCCTCCACTTT. As protein: CASSLTGSAPLHF.

V usage is TRBV7-9 and J usage is TRBJ2-7, with TRBD1 identical over 9 bases. The CDR3 runs 14 residues. The V gene end was trimmed by 6 bases and the J gene end by 4 bases; junction bases not matched to a gene: 7. CDR1 and CDR2 from the germline V gene are SEHNR and FQNEAQ (reference sequence). The CDR3 DNA is TGTGCCAGCAGAATAGGGACAGGGACGTACGAGCAGTACTTC. Its protein product is CASRIGTGTYEQYF. The full variable domain, with the rest looked up from reference TRBV7-9 and TRBJ2-7, is DTGVSQNPRHKITKRGQNVTFRCDPISEHNRLYWYRQTLGQGPEFLTYFQNEAQLEKSRLLSDRFSAERPKGSFSTLEIQRTEQGDSAMYLCASRIGTGTYEQYFGPGTRLTVT.

The gene calls are TRBV30 and TRBJ2-7; D unresolved. There are 11 residues in the CDR3. Germline CDR1 and CDR2: GTSNPN and SVGIG (reference sequence). Deletions cut 4 bases from V and 4 bases from J, with 8 bases between. CDR3 in DNA: TGTGCCTGGAACTCAGGTTACGAGCAGTACTTC. Its protein is CAWNSGYEQYF.

This clonotype has at least ten counts. The J gene is TRBJ2-7, the V gene TRBV10-3; the D gene is possibly TRBD1 (5 bases). The CDR3 sequence is 13 residues long. Trimming took off 3 bases at V and 2 bases at J, with 8 bases between the two ends. Germline V gene sequence: CDR1 ENHRY, CDR2 SYGVKD. The CDR3 spells CAISEGAAYEQYF. CDR3 DNA: TGTGCCATCAGTGAAGGGGCCGCCTACGAGCAGTACTTC.

The chain carries TRBV5-1 and TRBJ2-1; tentative D call: TRBD2 (5 bases). Trimming took 7 bases from V and 4 from J, leaving 9 bases between them. CDR1 is SGHRS and CDR2 is YFSETQ in the germline V gene. This CDR3 spans 12 amino acids. The CDR3 nucleotides are TGCGCCAGCGGGAGCGAGTACAATGAGCAGTTCTTC. It encodes CASGSEYNEQFF.